This entry concerns a single TCR beta chain. The data derive from a study of OX40 agonist ivuxolimab in advanced cancers. Whole-study context: Two cutaneous melanoma patients and one hepatocellular carcinoma patient, three in all, had partial responses.

The table came from immunoSEQ multiplex PCR; TCRdb's copy has only in-frame clones and leaves some out. The table includes under 15,000 clones, roughly three quarters detected once. The timepoints at which blood was sampled were baseline, cycle 4 day 1, and cycle 7 day 1. The CDR3 has 13 amino acids. The germline CDR1 and CDR2 sequences are SGHDN and FVKESK. The ends were cut back, 6 bases at V and 0 bases at J, with 8 bases in the middle. The sequence came from an adult with an advanced solid tumor such as melanoma, head and neck, liver or kidney cancer. Sequenced here: CD4+ or CD8+ T cells sorted from blood, sampled in a trial of the OX40 agonist ivuxolimab. This chain joins TRBV14 and TRBJ1-1; no clear D. The CDR3 loop is CASSDWLNTEAFF. CDR3 in DNA: TGTGCCAGCAGTGATTGGCTGAACACTGAAGCTTTCTTT. The whole variable domain, remainder taken from reference TRBV14 and TRBJ1-1, is EAGVTQFPSHSVIEKGQTVTLRCDPISGHDNLYWYRRVMGKEIKFLLHFVKESKQDESGMPNNRFLAERTGGTYSTLKVQPAELEDSGVYFCASSDWLNTEAFFGQGTRLTVV.